This TCR beta chain was sequenced in a study of shared T cell receptors in the human thymus. In germline, CDR1 is MDHEN, CDR2 SYDVKM. The ends were cut back, 3 bases at V and 1 base at J, with 12 bases in the middle. This CDR3 has 16 amino acids. Profiled with immunoSEQ multiplex PCR; TCRdb holds only in-frame clones, not every one. The table has approximately 68,000 clones, 90% to 95% seen once. The receptor was derived from a human donor. The chain is built from TRBV28 and TRBJ1-4; D is unresolved. Sequenced sample: thymocytes. Here the CDR3 reads CASSLGTIGTNEKLFF. CDR3 DNA sequence: TGTGCCAGCAGTTTGGGTACAATAGGAACTAATGAAAAACTGTTTTTT.